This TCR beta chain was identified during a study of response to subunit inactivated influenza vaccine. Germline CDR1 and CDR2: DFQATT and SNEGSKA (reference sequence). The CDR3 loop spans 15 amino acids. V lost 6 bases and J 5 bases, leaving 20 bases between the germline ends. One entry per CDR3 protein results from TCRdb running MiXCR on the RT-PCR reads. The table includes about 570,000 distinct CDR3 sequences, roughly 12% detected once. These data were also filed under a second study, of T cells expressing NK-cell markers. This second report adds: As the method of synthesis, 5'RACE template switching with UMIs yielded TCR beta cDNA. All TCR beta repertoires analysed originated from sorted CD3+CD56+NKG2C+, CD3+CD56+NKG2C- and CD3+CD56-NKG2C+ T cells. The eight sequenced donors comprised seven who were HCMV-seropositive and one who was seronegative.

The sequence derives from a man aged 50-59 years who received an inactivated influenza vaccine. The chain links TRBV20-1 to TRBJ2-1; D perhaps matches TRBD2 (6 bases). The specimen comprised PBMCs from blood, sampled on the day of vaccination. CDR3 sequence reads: CSAQDGRGFHNEQFF. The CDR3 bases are TGCAGTGCCCAAGACGGGAGAGGGTTCCACAATGAGCAGTTCTTC.